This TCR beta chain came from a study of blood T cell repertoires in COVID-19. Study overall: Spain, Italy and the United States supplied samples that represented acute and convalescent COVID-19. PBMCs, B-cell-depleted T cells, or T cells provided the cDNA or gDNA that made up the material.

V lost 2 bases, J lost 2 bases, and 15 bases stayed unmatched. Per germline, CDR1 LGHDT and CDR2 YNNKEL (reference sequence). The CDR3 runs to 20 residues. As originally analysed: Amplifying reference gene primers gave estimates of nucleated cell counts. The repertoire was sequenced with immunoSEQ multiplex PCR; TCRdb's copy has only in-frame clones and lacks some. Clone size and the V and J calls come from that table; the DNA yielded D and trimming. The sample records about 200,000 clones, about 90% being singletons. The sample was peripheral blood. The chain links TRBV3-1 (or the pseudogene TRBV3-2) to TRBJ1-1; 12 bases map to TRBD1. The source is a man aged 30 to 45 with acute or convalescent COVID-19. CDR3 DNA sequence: TGTGCCAGCAGCCAAAGCCACCGGGACAGGGGGCCTCATGGTAACACTGAAGCTTTCTTT. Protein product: CASSQSHRDRGPHGNTEAFF.